This TCR beta chain appears in the sequencing data of a study of CD8 T cells in Susac syndrome. After extraction with the RNeasy kit, about 0.5 to 1 ug of the RNA was reverse transcribed using random hexamers. TCRdb called the immunoSEQ multiplex PCR reads again in MiXCR, with one record for every CDR3 protein. The sample gives fewer than 350,000 distinct CDR3 sequences, 70% to 90% of which show up once; around 0.18% is in the top ten. This CDR3 contains 15 residues. Germline assignment: CDR1 LGHNA and CDR2 YNFKEQ. The ends were cut back, 1 base at V and 2 bases at J, with 12 bases in the middle. This receptor was taken from a human donor with multiple sclerosis. The rearrangement uses TRBV4-2 and TRBJ2-7; TRBD2 is a possible D gene (5 bases). The sample was CD8+ T cells from PBMCs. This CDR3 reads CASSQVASGPYEQYF. The CDR3, as DNA: TGTGCCAGCAGCCAAGTAGCAAGCGGCCCCTACGAGCAGTACTTC.